One sample yielded the 2 T cell receptor beta chains listed below, sequenced in a study of radiation and T cells in renal cell carcinoma. Produced via immunoSEQ multiplex PCR; TCRdb's table is partial and in-frame only. The repertoire holds some 70,000 clones, with roughly 82% as singletons. Time point noted: blood 2 weeks post-SBRT. Treatment described: 15 Gy SBRT to primary tumor, nephrectomy 4 weeks later. Sequenced here: blood, sampled from a patient whose treatment included radiotherapy and nephrectomy. The receptors shown here come from a man between 60 and 75 years old with renal cell carcinoma.

The V gene is TRBV15, the J gene TRBJ2-1; perhaps TRBD2 as D (6 bases). The CDR3 is made up of 17 amino acids. Trimming removed 0 bases from V and 2 bases from J, with 14 bases in between. Looked up from germline, CDR1 is LNHNV and CDR2 is YYDKDF (reference sequence). The CDR3 DNA sequence: TGTGCCACCAGCAGAGATGGCGGAGGGAACACCTACAATGAGCAGTTCTTC. This codes for CATSRDGGGNTYNEQFF.

The chain couples TRBV9 to TRBJ2-1, with D tentatively TRBD1 or TRBD2 (5 bases each). Germline CDR1 reads SGDLS; CDR2 reads YYNGEE. V lost 0 bases and J 4 bases, leaving 8 bases between the germline ends. The CDR3 has 14 residues. CDR3: CASSVGDPYNEQFF. In DNA form, the CDR3 reads TGTGCCAGCAGCGTAGGGGACCCATACAATGAGCAGTTCTTC.